Following are 10 T cell receptor beta chains from one sample sequenced in a study of spatial heterogeneity in lung cancer. One entry per CDR3 protein results from TCRdb running MiXCR on the 5' RACE reads. The sample contains tens of thousands of distinct CDR3 sequences, 6.5% to 9.5% of which appear only once. The sample's time point: blood at routine non-recurrence follow-up after resection. The material was PBMCs, obtained at follow-up. The receptors stem from a male donor with early-stage non-small cell lung cancer.

CDR3: CSARQIAGASYEQYF. CDR3 sequence (DNA): TGCAGTGCTAGGCAGATAGCGGGGGCCTCCTACGAGCAGTACTTC. V gene TRBV20-1 combines with J gene TRBJ2-7, with TRBD2 matching 9 bases. Looked up from germline, CDR1 is DFQATT and CDR2 is SNEGSKA (reference sequence). CDR3 length equals 15 residues. The trim removed 3 bases at V and 0 bases at J, leaving 6 bases unmatched.

This clonotype was found a few times. CDR3 sequence reads: CASSEGWEQYF. CDR3 in DNA: TGTGCCAGCAGTGAAGGGTGGGAGCAGTACTTC. The V call is TRBV6-1, the J call TRBJ2-7, with no clear D. In germline, CDR1 is MNHNS, CDR2 SASEGT. Trimming removed 1 base from V and 7 bases from J, with 5 bases in between. The CDR3 runs 11 residues.

In its sample, this clonotype was seen a few times. This chain uses TRBV6-2 or TRBV6-3 with TRBJ2-1; D is unclear. This CDR3 spans 15 amino acids. Germline V lookup: CDR1 MNHEY, CDR2 SVGEGT. V lost 6 bases and J 0 bases, leaving 12 bases between the germline ends. CDR3 protein: CASSRSGRSYNEQFF. The CDR3, as DNA: TGTGCCAGCAGCCGATCGGGTCGCTCCTACAATGAGCAGTTCTTC.

This clonotype was seen ten or more times. The chain recombines TRBV27 with TRBJ2-3, with 10 bases identical to TRBD2. The germline V gene encodes CDR1 MNHEY and CDR2 SMNVEV (reference sequence). J was trimmed by 5 bases and V by 5 bases; bases with no gene match: 13. The CDR3 totals 17 residues. Written as DNA, the CDR3 is TGTGCCAGCAGTACCCAAGGAGCGGGGGGGCGGAGAGATACGCAGTATTTT. It is translated as CASSTQGAGGRRDTQYF.

This clonotype came up many times. The rearrangement uses TRBV12-3 or TRBV12-4 and TRBJ2-7, with D possibly TRBD2 on 6 matching bases. V lost 6 bases and J 2 bases, leaving 17 bases between the germline ends. This CDR3 is 15 amino acids long. Here the CDR3 reads CASRLEAAGTYEQYF. The CDR3 DNA reads TGTGCCAGCAGGCTGGAGGCGGCGGGGACCTACGAGCAGTACTTC.

This clonotype was counted at least ten times. The chain combines TRBV27 with TRBJ2-3; the D gene is possibly TRBD1 (6 bases). This CDR3 is built from 17 residues. The V end lost 5 bases, the J end lost 4 bases, and 22 bases lay between the germline ends. Germline CDR1 is MNHEY and CDR2 is SMNVEV (reference sequence). The CDR3 DNA follows: TGTGCCAGCAGTGGATCAGGGGCAACACACACATCAGATACGCAGTATTTT. Its protein product is CASSGSGATHTSDTQYF.

This clonotype was picked up many times. The V call is TRBV13, the J call TRBJ2-1; 9 bases are a match to TRBD1. V shed 5 bases and J 6 bases; nucleotides not matched to a gene: 8. In germline, CDR1 is PRHDT, CDR2 FYEKMQ (reference sequence). The CDR3 extends over 15 amino acids. The CDR3, as DNA: TGTGCCAGCAGCCCCCGGACAGGGGCGATCAATGAGCAGTTCTTC. This sequence encodes CASSPRTGAINEQFF.

This clonotype was observed at least ten times. CDR3 coding DNA: TGCAGCGTTGAGGGACTAGCCTACTACAATGAGCAGTTCTTC. Translating it yields CSVEGLAYYNEQFF. The J gene is TRBJ2-1, the V gene TRBV29-1, with 9 bases aligning to TRBD2. The CDR3 is 14 amino acids. Germline CDR1 and CDR2: SQVTM and ANQGSEA. The junction had 3 bases not matched to a gene; V was cut back by 3 bases and J by 3 bases.

Details on this clonotype: A much bigger clone sits one base away, suggesting this may be a read error. V is TRBV5-1 and J is TRBJ2-7, with D hard to call. CDR1 is SGHRS and CDR2 is YFSETQ in the germline V gene. This CDR3 has 12 amino acids. The CDR3 region is CASSLYSHDQYF. The CDR3, as DNA: TGTGCCAGCAGCTTGTACAGCCACGATCAGTACTTC.

The sample holds many counts of this clonotype. This chain connects TRBV2 to TRBJ2-3; TRBD2 might be the D (6 bases). In germline, CDR1 is SNHLY, CDR2 FYNNEI. V was shortened by 3 bases and J by 6 bases, with 13 bases between the two germline ends. The CDR3 consists of 14 residues. CDR3 bases: TGTGCCAGCAGTGAGAACCCCGGAGGGGATACGCAGTATTTT. Translating it yields CASSENPGGDTQYF.